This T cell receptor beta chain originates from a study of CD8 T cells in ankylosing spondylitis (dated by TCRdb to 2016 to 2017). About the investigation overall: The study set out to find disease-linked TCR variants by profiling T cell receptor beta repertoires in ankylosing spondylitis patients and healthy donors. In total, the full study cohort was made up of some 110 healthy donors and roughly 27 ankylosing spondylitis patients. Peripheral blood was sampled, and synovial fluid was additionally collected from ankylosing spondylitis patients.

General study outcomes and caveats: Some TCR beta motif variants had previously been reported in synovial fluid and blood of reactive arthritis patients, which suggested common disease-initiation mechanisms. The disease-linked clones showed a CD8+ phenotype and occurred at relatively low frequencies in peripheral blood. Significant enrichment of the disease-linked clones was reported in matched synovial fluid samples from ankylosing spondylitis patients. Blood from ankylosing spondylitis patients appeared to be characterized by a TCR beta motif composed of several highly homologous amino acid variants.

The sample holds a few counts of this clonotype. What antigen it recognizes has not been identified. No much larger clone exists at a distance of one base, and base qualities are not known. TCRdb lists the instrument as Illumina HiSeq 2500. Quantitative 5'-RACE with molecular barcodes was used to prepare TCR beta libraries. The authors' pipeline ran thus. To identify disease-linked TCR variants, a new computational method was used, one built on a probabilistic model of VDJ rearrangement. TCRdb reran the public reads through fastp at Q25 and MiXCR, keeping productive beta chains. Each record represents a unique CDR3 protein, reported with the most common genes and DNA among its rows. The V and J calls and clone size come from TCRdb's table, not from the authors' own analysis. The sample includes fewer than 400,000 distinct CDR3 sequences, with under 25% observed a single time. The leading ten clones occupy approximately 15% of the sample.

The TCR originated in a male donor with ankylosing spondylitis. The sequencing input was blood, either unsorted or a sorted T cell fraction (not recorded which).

DNA sequence: TGCGCCAGCAGCTTGGCAGGGTATGGCACCGGGGAGCTGTTTTTT. Its amino acids are CASSLAGYGTGELFF. The rearrangement joined TRBV5-1 to TRBJ2-2; TRBD1 could be the D gene, as 5 bases match. V loses 0 bases, J loses 4 bases, and the germline ends lie 10 bases apart. From its cysteine to its phenylalanine, the CDR3 spans 15 amino acids. Just CDR3 DNA is preserved here, 45 bases in frame from base 1. The CDR1 and CDR2 encoded by the germline V gene are SGHRS and YFSETQ.